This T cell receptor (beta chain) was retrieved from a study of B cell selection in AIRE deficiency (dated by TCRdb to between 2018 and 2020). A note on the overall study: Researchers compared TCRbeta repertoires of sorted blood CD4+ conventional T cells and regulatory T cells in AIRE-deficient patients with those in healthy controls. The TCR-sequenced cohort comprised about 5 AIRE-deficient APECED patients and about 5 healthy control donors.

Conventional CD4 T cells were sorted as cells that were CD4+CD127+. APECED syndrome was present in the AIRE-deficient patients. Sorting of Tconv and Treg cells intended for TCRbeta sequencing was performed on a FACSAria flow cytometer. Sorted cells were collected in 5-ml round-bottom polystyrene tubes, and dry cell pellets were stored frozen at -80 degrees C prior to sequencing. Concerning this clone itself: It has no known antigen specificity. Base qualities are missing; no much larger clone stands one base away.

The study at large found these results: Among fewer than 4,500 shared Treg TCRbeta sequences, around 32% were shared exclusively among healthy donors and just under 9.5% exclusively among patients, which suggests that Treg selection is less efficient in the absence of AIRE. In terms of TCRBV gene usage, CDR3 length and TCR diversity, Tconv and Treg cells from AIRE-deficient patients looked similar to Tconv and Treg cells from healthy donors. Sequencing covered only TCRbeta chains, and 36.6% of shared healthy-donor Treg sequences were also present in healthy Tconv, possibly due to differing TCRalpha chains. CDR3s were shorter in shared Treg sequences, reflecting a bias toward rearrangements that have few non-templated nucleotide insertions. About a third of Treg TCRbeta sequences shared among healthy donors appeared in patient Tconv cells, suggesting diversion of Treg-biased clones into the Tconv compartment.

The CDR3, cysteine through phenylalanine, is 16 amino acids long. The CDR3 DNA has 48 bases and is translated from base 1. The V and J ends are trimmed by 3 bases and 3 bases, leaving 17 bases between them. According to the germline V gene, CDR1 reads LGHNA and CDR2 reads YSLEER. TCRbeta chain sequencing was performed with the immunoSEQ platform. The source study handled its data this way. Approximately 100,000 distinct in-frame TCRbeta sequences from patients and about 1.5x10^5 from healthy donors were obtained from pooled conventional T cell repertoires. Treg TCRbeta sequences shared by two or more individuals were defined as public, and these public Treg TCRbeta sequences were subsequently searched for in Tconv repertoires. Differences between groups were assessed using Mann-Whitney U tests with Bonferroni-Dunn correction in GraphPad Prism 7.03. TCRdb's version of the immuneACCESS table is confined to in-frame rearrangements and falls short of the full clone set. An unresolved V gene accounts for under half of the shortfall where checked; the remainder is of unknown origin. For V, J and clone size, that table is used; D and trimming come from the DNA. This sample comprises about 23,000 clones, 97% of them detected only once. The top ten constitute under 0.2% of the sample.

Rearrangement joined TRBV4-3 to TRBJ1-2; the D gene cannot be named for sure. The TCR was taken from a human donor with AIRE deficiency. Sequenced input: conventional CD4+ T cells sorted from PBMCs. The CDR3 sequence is CASSQNAGRADYGYTF. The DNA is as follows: TGCGCCAGCAGCCAGAACGCGGGGAGGGCCGACTATGGCTACACCTTC.